The 27 T cell receptor beta chains below were found in one sample sequenced in a study of T cells in Graves' hyperthyroidism and ophthalmopathy. RNA transcripts provided the source from which TCR beta CDR3 regions were amplified. The TCR CDR3 was amplified in a first-round RT-PCR using the HTBI primer set. From the multiplex PCR reads, TCRdb called clonotypes with MiXCR, one entry per CDR3 protein. The data contain some 800,000 distinct CDR3 sequences, approximately 40% of them seen just once; the ten biggest clones take up 8.9%. Source material: blood. These receptors were taken from a man between 18 and 35 years old with Graves' hyperthyroidism.

The chain joins TRBV7-6 to TRBJ2-5, with TRBD2 matching over 12 bases. Germline CDR1 reads SGHVS; CDR2 reads FNYEAQ. J lost 4 bases, V lost 1 base, and 7 bases had no gene match. CDR3 size: 17 residues. In DNA form, the CDR3 reads TGTGCCAGCAGCTTAGGACTAGCGGGAGTACCGGGAGAGACCCAGTACTTC. It codes for CASSLGLAGVPGETQYF.

Many counts were recorded for this clonotype. The V and J genes are TRBV7-3 and TRBJ2-7; TRBD1 matches 7 bases. V shed 7 bases and J 4 bases; nucleotides not matched to a gene: 10. The germline CDR1 and CDR2 sequences are SGHTA and FQGTGA. The CDR3 spans 14 residues. The CDR3 region has the DNA TGTGCCAGCACCACGACAGGGAACGGGTACGAGCAGTACTTC. This encodes CASTTTGNGYEQYF.

The chain uses TRBV10-3 and TRBJ2-7; possible D gene TRBD1, 5 bases. V was shortened by 3 bases and J by 6 bases, with 6 bases between the two germline ends. Germline assignment: CDR1 ENHRY and CDR2 SYGVKD. This CDR3 region has 11 residues. CDR3 loop: CAISDTGEQYF. CDR3 nucleotide sequence: TGTGCCATCAGTGACACAGGCGAGCAGTACTTC.

This rearrangement joins TRBV15 to TRBJ2-5, with D tentatively TRBD2 (7 bases). V lost 0 bases to trimming and J lost 2 bases, with 13 bases between them. Germline CDR1 reads LNHNV; CDR2 reads YYDKDF (reference sequence). This CDR3 comprises 16 residues. The CDR3 DNA follows: TGTGCCACCAGCAGAGATTTGGGGGGGGCACAAGAGACCCAGTACTTC. Translation gives CATSRDLGGAQETQYF. The variable domain in full, with the rest retrieved from reference TRBV15 and TRBJ2-5, is DAMVIQNPRYQVTQFGKPVTLSCSQTLNHNVMYWYQQKSSQAPKLLFHYYDKDFNNEADTPDNFQSRRPNTSFCFLDIRSPGLGDTAMYLCATSRDLGGAQETQYFGPGTRLLVL.

The chain recombines TRBV12-3 or TRBV12-4 with TRBJ1-1; D is unclear. The CDR3 extends over 15 amino acids. V shed 5 bases and J shed 0 bases, with 13 bases lying between them. The CDR3 DNA reads TGTGCCAGCAGTGTAACCGGGAGGATGAACACTGAAGCTTTCTTT. This encodes CASSVTGRMNTEAFF.

This chain joins TRBV5-1 and TRBJ2-5, with TRBD1 identical over 8 bases. Germline-derived CDR1 and CDR2 are SGHRS and YFSETQ. The CDR3 extends over 15 amino acids. After removal of 4 bases from V and 3 bases from J, the junction contained 8 bases not matched to a gene. The CDR3 nucleotides read TGCGCCAGCAGCCCGAGGGGACAGGATGAAGAGACCCAGTACTTC. This translates into CASSPRGQDEETQYF.

This chain joins TRBV5-6 and TRBJ1-1; 8 bases match TRBD1. Germline assignment: CDR1 SGHDT and CDR2 YYEEEE. This CDR3 has 14 residues. V lost 3 bases, J lost 3 bases, and 4 bases stayed unmatched. DNA of the CDR3: TGTGCCAGCAGCTGGACAGGGACGTACACTGAAGCTTTCTTT. Protein product: CASSWTGTYTEAFF.

This clonotype came up a few times. J is TRBJ2-7 and V is TRBV9, with 7 bases that match TRBD2. CDR1 is SGDLS, CDR2 YYNGEE, per germline. CDR3 length equals 15 residues. V lost 0 bases, J lost 0 bases, and 3 bases stayed unmatched. The CDR3 region is CASSVEAGDSYEQYF. CDR3 bases: TGTGCCAGCAGCGTAGAGGCGGGAGACTCCTACGAGCAGTACTTC. The full variable domain, with the rest looked up from reference TRBV9 and TRBJ2-7, is DSGVTQTPKHLITATGQRVTLRCSPRSGDLSVYWYQQSLDQGLQFLIQYYNGEERAKGNILERFSAQQFPDLHSELNLSSLELGDSALYFCASSVEAGDSYEQYFGPGTRLTVT.

The rearrangement links TRBV2 to TRBJ1-6, with D unresolved. Germline values: CDR1 SNHLY, CDR2 FYNNEI. Trimming pared 5 bases from V and 4 bases from J, leaving 15 bases between. There are 16 residues in the CDR3. Here the CDR3 DNA reads TGTGCCAGCAGTTACTCTAAACAGTCTTATAATTCACCCCTCCACTTT. This gives the protein CASSYSKQSYNSPLHF.

This clonotype was picked up a small number of times. The chain employs TRBV9 and TRBJ1-5; D uncertain. Trimming took 0 bases from V and 5 from J, leaving 9 bases between them. The V gene's germline CDR1 is SGDLS and CDR2 YYNGEE. The CDR3 is made up of 14 amino acids. The CDR3 bases are TGTGCCAGCAGCGTAGAGGACCGAGATCAGCCCCAGCATTTT. Protein sequence: CASSVEDRDQPQHF.

For this clonotype: A much larger clone differs by one base, so this may be a read error. Because the CDR3 is missing its conserved closing phenylalanine or tryptophan, this is likely a read error. The CDR3 here is CASSYLGAEAFS. As DNA, the CDR3 is TGTGCCAGCAGCTACCTCGGGGCTGAAGCTTTCTCT. The chain employs TRBV7-6 and TRBJ1-1; D call uncertain. This CDR3 region has 12 residues. Trimming stripped 4 bases from V and 6 bases from J, with 9 bases between. The germline V gene has CDR1 SGHVS and CDR2 FNYEAQ.

As concerns this clonotype: A much larger clone is a single base away; this may be a read error. The J gene is TRBJ2-2, the V gene TRBV15; D call uncertain. Between the trimmed V and J ends, which lost 8 bases and 6 bases, there was a span of 16 bases. CDR3 length: 14 residues. Germline V gives CDR1 LNHNV, CDR2 YYDKDF (reference sequence). CDR3 sequence: CATHQDLVAGELFF. In DNA, the CDR3 is TGTGCCACCCATCAAGACCTCGTGGCCGGGGAGCTGTTTTTT.

The CDR3: CSSPDGDYGYTF. The DNA of the CDR3 is TGCAGCAGCCCTGATGGGGACTATGGCTACACCTTC. The chain combines TRBV29-1 with TRBJ1-2; no definite D call. Germline V gives CDR1 SQVTM, CDR2 ANQGSEA. Trimming stripped 8 bases from V and 3 bases from J, with 13 bases between. This CDR3 is 12 amino acids long. Using reference TRBV29-1 and TRBJ1-2 for the parts outside the CDR3, the full variable domain is SAVISQKPSRDICQRGTSLTIQCQVDSQVTMMFWYRQQPGQSLTLIATANQGSEATYESGFVIDKFPISRPNLTFSTLTVSNMSPEDSSIYLCSSPDGDYGYTFGSGTRLTVV.

The chain is built from TRBV7-3 and TRBJ1-1; 8 nucleotides match TRBD1. Germline loops: CDR1 SGHTA, CDR2 FQGTGA. V was clipped by 3 bases and J by 4 bases; unmatched bases: 7. This CDR3 spans 15 amino acids. The CDR3, as DNA: TGTGCCAGCAGCTTGGGCCAGGGGGCCTTCACTGAAGCTTTCTTT. It translates to CASSLGQGAFTEAFF.

J is TRBJ1-2 and V is TRBV7-9, with 7 positions matching TRBD1. The trim removed 3 bases at V and 3 bases at J, leaving 7 bases unmatched. CDR3 length: 15 amino acids. Germline lookup yields CDR1 SEHNR and CDR2 FQNEAQ (reference sequence). The CDR3 is CASSFEDRLDYGYTF. Written as DNA, the CDR3 is TGTGCCAGCAGCTTCGAGGACAGGCTCGACTATGGCTACACCTTC.

The chain carries TRBV20-1 and TRBJ2-3; a weak D match, TRBD2 (5 bases). The ends were cut back, 0 bases at V and 6 bases at J, with 7 bases in the middle. This CDR3 comprises 12 residues. CDR1 and CDR2 (germline): DFQATT, SNEGSKA (reference sequence). This CDR3 reads CSARDGSDTQYF. CDR3 sequence (DNA): TGCAGTGCTAGAGATGGGAGCGATACGCAGTATTTT.

The table lists this clonotype with many counts. This sequence joins TRBV2 and TRBJ1-4; possibly TRBD1 for D (5 bases). The germline V gene has CDR1 SNHLY and CDR2 FYNNEI. CDR3 length: 14 amino acids. V dropped 6 bases and J dropped 5 bases, with 13 bases sitting between them. CDR3 sequence: CASRGGTSNEKLFF. The CDR3 DNA reads as TGTGCCAGCAGGGGGGGGACGTCAAATGAAAAACTGTTTTTT.

This clonotype was observed once. The chain is built from TRBV10-3 and TRBJ1-6, with D hard to call. The germline V gene encodes CDR1 ENHRY and CDR2 SYGVKD. CDR3 length: 14 amino acids. With 8 bases removed from V and 8 bases from J, the gap between germline ends came to 16 bases. The CDR3 nucleotides read TGTGCCATCGGCGATAGTCGGAATGATTCACCCCTCCACTTT. Amino acids: CAIGDSRNDSPLHF.

This clonotype was picked up many times. This chain connects TRBV7-2 to TRBJ1-5, with TRBD1 as a possible D gene (6 bases). The CDR3 totals 15 residues. The germline V gene encodes CDR1 SGHTA and CDR2 FQGNSA. Deletions cut 3 bases from V and 3 bases from J, with 12 bases between. Written as DNA, the CDR3 is TGTGCCAGCAGCTTTGAACAGGGAGACAATCAGCCCCAGCATTTT. This gives the protein CASSFEQGDNQPQHF. The full variable domain, in which reference TRBV7-2 and TRBJ1-5 provide the parts outside the CDR3, is GAGVSQSPSNKVTEKGKDVELRCDPISGHTALYWYRQSLGQGLEFLIYFQGNSAPDKSGLPSDRFSAERTGGSVSTLTIQRTQQEDSAVYLCASSFEQGDNQPQHFGDGTRLSIL.

J is TRBJ2-5 and V is TRBV20-1; the match to TRBD2 covers 8 bases. Unmatched junction bases numbered 5, after V lost 3 bases and J lost 2 bases. The CDR3 loop spans 14 amino acids. Germline CDR1 DFQATT, CDR2 SNEGSKA (reference sequence). The CDR3 nucleotides read TGCAGTGCTAGTCCCGGGACTAGGCAAGAGACCCAGTACTTC. Protein: CSASPGTRQETQYF.

J is TRBJ2-2 and V is TRBV2, with 7 positions matching TRBD2. From germline, CDR1 is SNHLY and CDR2 FYNNEI. The CDR3 is made up of 15 amino acids. The V segment lost 6 bases and the J segment 6 bases; nucleotides outside the gene matches: 10. The DNA for the CDR3 is TGTGCCAGCAGCCTCTGGTGGGGAGGGGCCGGGGAGCTGTTTTTT. Residues: CASSLWWGGAGELFF.

This clonotype was counted at least ten times. The rearrangement links TRBV7-6 to TRBJ2-7; no reliable D call. V was shortened by 1 base and J by 7 bases, with 8 bases between the two germline ends. Germline V gene data show CDR1 as SGHVS and CDR2 as FNYEAQ. The CDR3 covers 12 residues. The CDR3 loop is CASSLDADEQYF. The CDR3 DNA follows: TGTGCCAGCAGCTTAGACGCGGATGAGCAGTACTTC.

Ten or more counts support this clonotype. This chain uses TRBV9 with TRBJ1-1; D unclear. Deletions cut 4 bases from V and 1 base from J, with 8 bases between. Germline values: CDR1 SGDLS, CDR2 YYNGEE. The CDR3 consists of 13 residues. Here the CDR3 reads CASSNHENTEAFF. The CDR3 coding sequence is TGTGCCAGCAGCAACCATGAGAACACTGAAGCTTTCTTT.

Turning to this clonotype: A much larger clone is a single base away; this may be a read error. The chain employs TRBV5-4 and TRBJ2-5; D gene ambiguous. CDR3 size: 13 residues. Germline V gene data show CDR1 as SGHNT and CDR2 as YYREEE (reference sequence). CDR3 in amino acids: CAGSLPSSETQYF. CDR3 nucleotides: TGTGCCGGCAGCTTGCCCTCCTCGGAGACCCAGTACTTC.

This clonotype was seen many times. The chain couples TRBV29-1 to TRBJ1-4; maybe TRBD1 (5 bases). With 1 base removed from V and 7 bases from J, the gap between germline ends came to 10 bases. The CDR3 totals 13 residues. Per the germline V gene, CDR1 is SQVTM and CDR2 is ANQGSEA. The CDR3 sequence: CSVEGRVGEKLFF. The CDR3 nucleotides are TGCAGCGTTGAAGGCAGGGTCGGTGAAAAACTGTTTTTT.

This clonotype was seen at least ten times. The chain recombines TRBV19 with TRBJ2-5; a weak D match, TRBD2 (6 bases). This CDR3 spans 14 amino acids. V shed 3 bases and J shed 2 bases, with 10 bases lying between them. The germline V gene has CDR1 LNHDA and CDR2 SQIVND (reference sequence). In DNA form, the CDR3 reads TGTGCCAGTAGTATTGGGAGGCGGCAAGAGACCCAGTACTTC. It translates to CASSIGRRQETQYF.

As concerns this clonotype: Since no conserved phenylalanine or tryptophan closes the CDR3, a read error is the likely cause. The DNA is omitted, as the CDR3 cannot be located on it reliably, and the CDR3 follows TCRdb's listing. V and J are TRBV7-2 and TRBJ2-7; no check of the table's D call, TRBD2, against the DNA was made. The germline V gene encodes CDR1 SGHTA and CDR2 FQGNSA. The CDR3 numbers 9 amino acids, ends counted. CDR3 loop: CASSSLRSG.